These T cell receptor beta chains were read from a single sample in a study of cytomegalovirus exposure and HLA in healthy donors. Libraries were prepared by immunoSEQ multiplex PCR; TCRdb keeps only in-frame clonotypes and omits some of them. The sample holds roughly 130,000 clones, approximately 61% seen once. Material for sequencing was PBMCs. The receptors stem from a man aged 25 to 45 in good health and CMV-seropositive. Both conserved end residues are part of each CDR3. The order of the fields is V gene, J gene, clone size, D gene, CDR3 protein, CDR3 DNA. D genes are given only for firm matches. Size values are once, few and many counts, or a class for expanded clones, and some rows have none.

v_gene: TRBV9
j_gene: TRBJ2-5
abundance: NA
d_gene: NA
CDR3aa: CASSTQRGETQYF
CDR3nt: TGTGCCAGCAGCACTCAGCGAGGGGAGACCCAGTACTTC

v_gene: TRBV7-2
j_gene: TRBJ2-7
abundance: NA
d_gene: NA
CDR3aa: CASSPTGAYEQYF
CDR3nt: TGTGCCAGCAGCCCCACGGGGGCCTACGAGCAGTACTTC

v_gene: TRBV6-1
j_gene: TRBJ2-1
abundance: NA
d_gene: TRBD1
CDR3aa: CASSARQGINNEQFF
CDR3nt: TGTGCCAGCAGTGCGCGACAGGGGATAAACAATGAGCAGTTCTTC

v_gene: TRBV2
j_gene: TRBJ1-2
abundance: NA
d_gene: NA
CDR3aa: CASQGRGTYGYTF
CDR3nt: TGTGCCAGCCAGGGTAGGGGAACCTATGGCTACACCTTC

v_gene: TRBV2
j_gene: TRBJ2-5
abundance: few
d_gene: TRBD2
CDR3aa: CATHGGLAGVQETQYF
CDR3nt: TGTGCCACCCACGGGGGACTAGCGGGGGTCCAAGAGACCCAGTACTTC

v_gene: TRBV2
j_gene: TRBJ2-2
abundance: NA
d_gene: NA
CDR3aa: CASSETLPITGYTGELFF
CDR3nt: TGTGCCAGCAGTGAAACGCTTCCAATTACAGGGTACACCGGGGAGCTGTTTTTT

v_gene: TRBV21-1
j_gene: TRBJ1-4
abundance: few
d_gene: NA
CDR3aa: CASSDKRTGMGKLFF
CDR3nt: TGTGCCAGCAGCGACAAGAGGACAGGTATGGGAAAACTGTTTTTT

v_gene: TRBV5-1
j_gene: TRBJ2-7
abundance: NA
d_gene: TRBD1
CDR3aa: CASSVPSGTGSSEQYF
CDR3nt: TGCGCCAGCAGCGTCCCCTCCGGGACAGGGAGTTCCGAGCAGTACTTC

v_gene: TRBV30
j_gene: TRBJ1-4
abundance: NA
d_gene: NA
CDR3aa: CAWSGGLFGANEKLFF
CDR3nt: TGTGCCTGGTCGGGGGGCCTGTTTGGGGCTAATGAAAAACTGTTTTTT

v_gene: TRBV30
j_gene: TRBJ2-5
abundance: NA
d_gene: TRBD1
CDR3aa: CAWIHSGTGGRETQYF
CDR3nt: TGTGCCTGGATCCACTCCGGGACAGGGGGGAGAGAGACCCAGTACTTC